Listed here are 9 T cell receptor beta chains from one sample, sequenced in a study of vaccination effects on CD4 cells after COVID-19 (dated by TCRdb to the early 2020s). In the ViraFEST assay, PBMC were stimulated with viral peptide pools, and antigen-specific CD4+ T cell clonotypes were then identified by expansion using TCR sequencing. After about 10 days of culture, CD4+ T cells were isolated with the EasySep CD4+ T cell isolation kit. Negative nucleocapsid antibody results before and after vaccination confirmed that the healthy vaccine recipients had no prior SARS-CoV-2 infection. Library preparation was by the immunoSEQ multiplex PCR assay. TCRdb holds this immuneACCESS table with in-frame rearrangements only. Some clones are missing; in checked studies, unresolved V genes explain under half, and the rest has no known cause. The sample has 41,000 or so clones on record, roughly 82% of them singletons. Around 2.8% of the sample is in the top ten clones.

These receptors' antigens are unknown. Sequencing was performed on CD4+ T cells from PBMCs cultured with HCoV-NL63 spike peptides, taken before COVID-19 vaccination. The cell subset or site label for this specimen denotes: HCoV-NL63 spike overlapping peptide pool stimulation. All receptors derive from a human donor who received a COVID-19 vaccine.

The chain has TRBV5-6 and TRBJ2-3, with D uncertain. Trimming left V 4 bases short and J 4 bases short, with 19 bases between. This CDR3 is 16 amino acids long. From germline, CDR1 is SGHDT and CDR2 YYEEEE. This CDR3 is CASSTSRLRSADTQYF. CDR3 sequence (DNA): TGTGCCAGCAGCACCTCAAGGTTGAGATCTGCAGATACGCAGTATTTT.

J is TRBJ1-2 and V is TRBV18, with D hard to call. CDR1 is KGHSH and CDR2 is LQKENI in the germline V gene. Trimming shortened V by 2 bases and J by 2 bases, and 15 bases separated the two germline ends. CDR3 length: 16 amino acids. CDR3 protein: CASSPVLTDPNYGYTF. The CDR3 DNA reads as TGTGCCAGCTCACCAGTTCTGACGGACCCAAACTATGGCTACACCTTC.

The table lists this clone with a count of one. V is TRBV27 and J is TRBJ2-5, with a weak D call TRBD1 (8 bases). Germline CDR1 is MNHEY and CDR2 is SMNVEV (reference sequence). Between the trimmed V and J ends, which lost 5 bases and 2 bases, there was a span of 18 bases. The CDR3 length is 16 residues. CDR3 protein: CASSPRTGRDQETQYF. Here the CDR3 DNA reads TGTGCCAGCAGTCCCCGGACAGGGAGGGATCAAGAGACCCAGTACTTC.

V is TRBV6-1 and J is TRBJ1-5, with D uncertain. Trimming removed 2 bases from V and 1 base from J, with 6 bases in between. The germline gives CDR1 MNHNS, CDR2 SASEGT. The CDR3 is 14 amino acids. The CDR3 DNA reads as TGTGCCAGCAGTGAATTAGCGAGCAATCAGCCCCAGCATTTT. Translating gives CASSELASNQPQHF.

J is TRBJ2-7 and V is TRBV27, with TRBD2 matching over 12 bases. This CDR3 has 15 residues. Germline CDR1 reads MNHEY; CDR2 reads SMNVEV (reference sequence). V lost 4 bases to trimming and J lost 5 bases; unmatched junction nucleotides: 6. DNA for the CDR3: TGTGCCAGCAGTTCCCTAGCGGGGGGGCCGCACGAGCAGTACGTC. Amino acid sequence: CASSSLAGGPHEQYV.

The chain employs TRBV25-1 and TRBJ1-3, with 8 bases fitting TRBD1. Germline CDR1 MGHDK, CDR2 SYGVNS. Trimming took 7 bases from V and 4 from J; bases not matched to a gene: 6. The CDR3 has 14 residues. In nucleotides, the CDR3 is TGTGCCAGCACCACAGGGGGTAGGGGAAACACCATATATTTT. This encodes CASTTGGRGNTIYF.

The chain employs TRBV6-6 and TRBJ2-5, with no clear D. V was cut by 7 bases and J by 2 bases, with 17 bases left in between. The CDR3 totals 15 residues. Germline CDR1 reads MNHNY; CDR2 reads SVGAGI (reference sequence). The CDR3 DNA follows: TGTGCCAGCAATAGCAAGAACTCTCGACAAGAGACCCAGTACTTC. Its protein product is CASNSKNSRQETQYF.

The genes are TRBV28 and TRBJ2-5, with TRBD2 matching over 7 bases. V lost 8 bases to trimming and J lost 3 bases; unmatched junction nucleotides: 9. Per germline, CDR1 MDHEN and CDR2 SYDVKM. This CDR3 contains 14 residues. CDR3 residues: CASGRGLEEETQYF. DNA of the CDR3: TGTGCCAGCGGACGCGGACTAGAAGAAGAGACCCAGTACTTC. The whole variable domain, filled in from reference TRBV28 and TRBJ2-5, reads DVKVTQSSRYLVKRTGEKVFLECVQDMDHENMFWYRQDPGLGLRLIYFSYDVKMKEKGDIPEGYSVSREKKERFSLILESASTNQTSMYLCASGRGLEEETQYFGPGTRLLVL.

The gene calls are TRBV10-3 and TRBJ2-3; D gene unclear. CDR1 and CDR2 from the germline V gene are ENHRY and SYGVKD. Trimming cost V 2 bases and J 2 bases, with 5 bases left between them. CDR3 length: 13 residues. Here the CDR3 reads CAISEGSTDTQYF. In DNA form, the CDR3 reads TGTGCCATCAGTGAGGGATCCACAGATACGCAGTATTTT.